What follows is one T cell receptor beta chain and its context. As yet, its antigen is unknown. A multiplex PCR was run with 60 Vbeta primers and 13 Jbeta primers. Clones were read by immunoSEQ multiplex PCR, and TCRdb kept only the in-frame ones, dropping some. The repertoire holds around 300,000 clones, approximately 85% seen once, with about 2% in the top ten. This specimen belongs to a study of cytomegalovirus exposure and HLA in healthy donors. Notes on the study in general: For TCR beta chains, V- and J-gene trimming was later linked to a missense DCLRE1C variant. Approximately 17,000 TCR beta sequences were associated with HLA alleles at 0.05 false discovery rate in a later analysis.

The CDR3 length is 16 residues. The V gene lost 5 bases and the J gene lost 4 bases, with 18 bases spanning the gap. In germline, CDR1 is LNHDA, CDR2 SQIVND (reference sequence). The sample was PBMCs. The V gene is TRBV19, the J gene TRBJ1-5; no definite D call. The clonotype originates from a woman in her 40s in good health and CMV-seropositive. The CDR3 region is CASSPSFQVRNQPQHF. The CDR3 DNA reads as TGTGCCAGTAGTCCTTCCTTTCAGGTACGAAATCAGCCCCAGCATTTT. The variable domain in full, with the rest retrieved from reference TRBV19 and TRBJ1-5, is DGGITQSPKYLFRKEGQNVTLSCEQNLNHDAMYWYRQDPGQGLRLIYYSQIVNDFQKGDIAEGYSVSREKKESFPLTVTSAQKNPTAFYLCASSPSFQVRNQPQHFGDGTRLSIL.